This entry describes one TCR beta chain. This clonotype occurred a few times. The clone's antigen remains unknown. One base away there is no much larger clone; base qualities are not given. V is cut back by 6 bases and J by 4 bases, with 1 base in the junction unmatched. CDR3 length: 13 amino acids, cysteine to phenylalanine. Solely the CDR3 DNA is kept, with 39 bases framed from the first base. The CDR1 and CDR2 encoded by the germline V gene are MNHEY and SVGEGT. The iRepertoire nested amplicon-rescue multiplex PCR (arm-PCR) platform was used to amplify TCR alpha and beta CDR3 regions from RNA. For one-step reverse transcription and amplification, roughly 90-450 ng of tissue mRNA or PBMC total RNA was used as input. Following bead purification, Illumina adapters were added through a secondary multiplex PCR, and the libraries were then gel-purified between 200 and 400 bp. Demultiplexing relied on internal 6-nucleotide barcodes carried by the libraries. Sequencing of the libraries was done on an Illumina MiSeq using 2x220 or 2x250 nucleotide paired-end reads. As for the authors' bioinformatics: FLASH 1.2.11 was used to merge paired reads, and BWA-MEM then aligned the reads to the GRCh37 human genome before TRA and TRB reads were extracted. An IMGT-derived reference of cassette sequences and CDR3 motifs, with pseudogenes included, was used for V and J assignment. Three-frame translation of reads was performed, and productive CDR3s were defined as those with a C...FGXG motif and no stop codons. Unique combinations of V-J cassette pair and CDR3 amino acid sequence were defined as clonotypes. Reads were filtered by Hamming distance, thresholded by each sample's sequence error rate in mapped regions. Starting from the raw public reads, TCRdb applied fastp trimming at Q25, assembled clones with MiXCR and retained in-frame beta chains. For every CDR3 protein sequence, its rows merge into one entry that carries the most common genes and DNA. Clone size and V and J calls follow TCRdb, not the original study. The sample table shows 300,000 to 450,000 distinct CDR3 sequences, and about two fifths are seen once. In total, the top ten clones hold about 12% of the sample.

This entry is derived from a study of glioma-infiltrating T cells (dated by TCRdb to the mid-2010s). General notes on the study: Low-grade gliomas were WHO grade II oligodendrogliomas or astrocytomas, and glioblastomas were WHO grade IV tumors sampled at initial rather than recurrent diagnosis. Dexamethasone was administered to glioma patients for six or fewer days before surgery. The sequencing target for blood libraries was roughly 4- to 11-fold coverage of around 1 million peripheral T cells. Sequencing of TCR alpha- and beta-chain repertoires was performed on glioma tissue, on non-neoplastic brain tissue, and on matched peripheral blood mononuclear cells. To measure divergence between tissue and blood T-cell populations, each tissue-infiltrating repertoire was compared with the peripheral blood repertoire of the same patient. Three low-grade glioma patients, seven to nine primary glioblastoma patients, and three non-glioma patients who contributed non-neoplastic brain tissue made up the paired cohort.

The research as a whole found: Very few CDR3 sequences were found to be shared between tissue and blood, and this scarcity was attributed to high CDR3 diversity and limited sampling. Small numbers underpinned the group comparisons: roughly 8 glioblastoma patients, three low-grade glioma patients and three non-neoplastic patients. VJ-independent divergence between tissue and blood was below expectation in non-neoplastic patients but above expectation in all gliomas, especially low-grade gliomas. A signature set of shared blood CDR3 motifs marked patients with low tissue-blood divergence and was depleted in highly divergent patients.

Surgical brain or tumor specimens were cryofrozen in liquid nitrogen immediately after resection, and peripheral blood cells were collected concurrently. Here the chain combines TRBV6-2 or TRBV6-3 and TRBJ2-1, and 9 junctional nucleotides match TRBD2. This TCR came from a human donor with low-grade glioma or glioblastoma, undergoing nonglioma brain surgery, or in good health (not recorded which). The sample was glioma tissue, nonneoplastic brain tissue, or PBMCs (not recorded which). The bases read TGTGCCAGCAGGGGACTAGCTTACAATGAGCAGTTCTTC. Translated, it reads CASRGLAYNEQFF.